Listed here are 26 T cell receptor beta chains from one sample, sequenced in a study of cytomegalovirus exposure and HLA in healthy donors. With 60 Vbeta and 13 Jbeta primers, the PCR was carried out. Sequenced by immunoSEQ multiplex PCR; TCRdb stores in-frame clones only, minus some. The sample holds 93,000 or so clones, around three quarters seen once. Material for sequencing was PBMCs. These TCRs come from a middle-aged man in good health and CMV-seropositive.

The sample holds a few counts of this clone. V is TRBV28 and J is TRBJ2-3; TRBD1 matches 7 bases. V dropped 7 bases and J dropped 3; count of bases not matched to a gene: 1. CDR3 length: 12 amino acids. Germline lookup yields CDR1 MDHEN and CDR2 SYDVKM. The CDR3 spells CASTGGTDTQYF. CDR3 in DNA: TGTGCCAGCACAGGGGGAACAGATACGCAGTATTTT.

This chain joins TRBV7-9 and TRBJ1-2; the match to TRBD1 covers 9 bases. The V gene's germline CDR1 is SEHNR and CDR2 FQNEAQ (reference sequence). The CDR3 runs to 15 residues. Germline trimming cut 2 bases from V and 5 bases from J; bases unmatched to any gene: 6. CDR3 amino acids: CASSLLGTGNYGYTF. For the CDR3, the DNA is TGTGCCAGCAGCTTACTTGGGACAGGGAATTATGGCTACACCTTC.

The chain couples TRBV5-1 to TRBJ2-7, with TRBD1 matching 7 bases. Germline trimming cut 4 bases from V and 3 bases from J; bases unmatched to any gene: 7. The V gene's germline CDR1 is SGHRS and CDR2 YFSETQ. The CDR3 length is 14 residues. The CDR3 loop is CASSGPGQHYEQYF. CDR3 nucleotides: TGCGCCAGCAGCGGCCCGGGACAGCACTACGAGCAGTACTTC. Looking up the rest from reference TRBV5-1 and TRBJ2-7 gives the full variable domain: KAGVTQTPRYLIKTRGQQVTLSCSPISGHRSVSWYQQTPGQGLQFLFEYFSETQRNKGNFPGRFSGRQFSNSRSEMNVSTLELGDSALYLCASSGPGQHYEQYFGPGTRLTVT.

V gene TRBV6-1 combines with J gene TRBJ2-7; TRBD1 matches 7 bases. V dropped 2 bases and J dropped 4; count of bases not matched to a gene: 8. The CDR3 is 15 amino acids. In germline, CDR1 is MNHNS, CDR2 SASEGT. CDR3 bases: TGTGCCAGCAGTGAAATGGCAGGGGGTACGTACGAGCAGTACTTC. Translation: CASSEMAGGTYEQYF.

The chain recombines TRBV6-9 with TRBJ2-2, with TRBD2 matching 8 bases. The CDR3 has 17 residues. Germline V gene lookup returns CDR1 MNHGY and CDR2 SVAAGI. Germline trimming cut 7 bases from V and 0 bases from J; bases unmatched to any gene: 10. Written as DNA, the CDR3 is TGTGCCAGCACCCCCGGGGGGGGGCCCCCGAACACCGGGGAGCTGTTTTTT. Amino acids: CASTPGGGPPNTGELFF.

The CDR3 region is CASSLAASGSLYEQFF. CDR3 DNA: TGCGCCAGCAGCTTGGCCGCGAGCGGGAGTCTCTATGAGCAGTTCTTC. The V gene is TRBV5-1, the J gene TRBJ2-1; 8 nucleotides match TRBD2. J was trimmed by 8 bases and V by 0 bases; bases with no gene match: 10. CDR1 and CDR2 from the germline V gene are SGHRS and YFSETQ. CDR3 size: 16 residues.

The chain uses TRBV10-2 and TRBJ2-3; 8 bases line up with TRBD2. Per the germline V gene, CDR1 is WSHSY and CDR2 is SAAADI. The V and J ends lost 2 bases and 0 bases, in that order; junction bases with no gene match: 4. The CDR3 sequence is 16 residues long. The CDR3 sequence: CASSEEGGRSTDTQYF. The CDR3 nucleotides are TGCGCCAGCAGTGAGGAGGGCGGGAGGAGCACAGATACGCAGTATTTT.

This clone was observed a few times. The V call is TRBV7-8, the J call TRBJ2-1; 11 nucleotides align to TRBD2. V lost 8 bases to trimming and J lost 6 bases; unmatched junction nucleotides: 9. CDR1 is SGHVS, CDR2 FQNEAQ, per germline. There are 15 residues in the CDR3. CDR3 amino acids: CASCLELAGVNEQFF. The DNA of the CDR3 is TGTGCCAGCTGTTTGGAACTAGCGGGAGTCAATGAGCAGTTCTTC.

This clone occurred a few times. The chain couples TRBV28 to TRBJ2-3; D is perhaps TRBD2 (5 bases). Trimming stripped 0 bases from V and 0 bases from J, with 16 bases between. The CDR3 has 18 amino acids. CDR1 is MDHEN, CDR2 SYDVKM, per germline. The CDR3 DNA follows: TGTGCCAGCAGTTTATGGCGAGGGATCACTACTAGCACAGATACGCAGTATTTT. This encodes CASSLWRGITTSTDTQYF.

The V gene is TRBV10-3, the J gene TRBJ2-1, with TRBD1 matching over 9 bases. This CDR3 region has 13 residues. From germline, CDR1 is ENHRY and CDR2 SYGVKD. The trim removed 3 bases at V and 8 bases at J, leaving 2 bases unmatched. CDR3 sequence: CAISERQGDEQFF. The CDR3 DNA reads TGTGCCATCAGTGAAAGACAGGGGGATGAGCAGTTCTTC.

The CDR3 spells CASSSSRGTETQYF. CDR3 DNA: TGTGCCAGCAGCTCCTCCAGGGGTACAGAGACCCAGTACTTC. The rearrangement joins TRBV5-6 to TRBJ2-5, with D maybe TRBD1 (6 bases). The germline CDR1 and CDR2 sequences are SGHDT and YYEEEE. The CDR3 covers 14 residues. V lost 3 bases and J lost 4, with 13 bases in between.

With respect to this clone: The sample has other DNA sequences that encode this CDR3 too. The CDR3 loop is CASSLAGGPSEQYF. For the CDR3, the DNA is TGTGCCAGCAGCTTAGCGGGAGGGCCAAGCGAGCAGTACTTC. The chain links TRBV5-4 to TRBJ2-7; 10 bases fit TRBD2. Germline V lookup: CDR1 SGHNT, CDR2 YYREEE (reference sequence). The CDR3 extends over 14 amino acids. V was pared by 2 bases and J by 6 bases, with 5 bases of the junction left unmatched.

This clone was detected only a few times. The J gene is TRBJ2-3, the V gene TRBV27, with TRBD2 identical over 10 bases. The CDR3 runs to 16 residues. The ends lost 2 bases at V and 3 bases at J; junction bases unmatched: 5. In germline, CDR1 is MNHEY, CDR2 SMNVEV (reference sequence). CDR3 nucleotides: TGTGCCAGCAGTTTAGAGGGTAGCGGGAGGACAGATACGCAGTATTTT. As protein: CASSLEGSGRTDTQYF.

The V gene is TRBV2, the J gene TRBJ1-5; D is unresolved. V was trimmed by 8 bases and J by 2 bases, leaving 10 bases between them. Germline CDR1 is SNHLY and CDR2 is FYNNEI. This CDR3 has 13 residues. This CDR3 is CASQPRGNQPQHF. The DNA of the CDR3 is TGTGCCAGCCAACCGCGGGGCAATCAGCCCCAGCATTTT.

The chain employs TRBV11-2 and TRBJ2-7; TRBD2 matches 9 bases. This CDR3 has 16 amino acids. The trim removed 5 bases at V and 3 bases at J, leaving 11 bases unmatched. Looked up from germline, CDR1 is SGHAT and CDR2 is FQNNGV. The CDR3 protein is CASSRLGSGSFYEQYF. CDR3 nucleotides: TGTGCCAGCAGCCGGCTTGGTAGCGGGAGTTTCTACGAGCAGTACTTC.

This clone has only one observation. In DNA form, the CDR3 reads TGTGCCAGTAGTATCGGGACAGGGGCCACCGGGGAGCTGTTTTTT. Residues: CASSIGTGATGELFF. This sequence joins TRBV19 and TRBJ2-2; 10 bases match TRBD1. Germline CDR1 and CDR2: LNHDA and SQIVND (reference sequence). Losses at the gene ends were 3 bases for V and 4 bases for J; bases not matched to a gene: 2. There are 15 residues in the CDR3.

This chain links TRBV6-6 with TRBJ2-3; TRBD1 agrees at 12 bases. With 6 bases clipped from V and 6 bases from J, the junction kept 4 bases outside the gene matches. The length of the CDR3 is 14 residues. Germline CDR1 MNHNY, CDR2 SVGAGI (reference sequence). The CDR3 reads CASRGQGAADTQYF. As DNA, the CDR3 is TGTGCCAGCAGGGGACAGGGGGCCGCGGATACGCAGTATTTT.

This clone was observed a few times. The gene calls are TRBV4-3 and TRBJ2-1; the match to TRBD2 covers 8 bases. Germline V CDR1 and CDR2: LGHNA, YSLEER. This CDR3 has 15 amino acids. J lost 4 bases, V lost 2 bases, and 4 bases had no gene match. The CDR3 loop reads CASSQTSGDYNEQFF. CDR3 in DNA: TGCGCCAGCAGCCAAACTAGCGGAGATTACAATGAGCAGTTCTTC.

The CDR3 here is CASSLVFAREGSYNEQFF. DNA for the CDR3: TGTGCCAGCAGCTTAGTATTCGCGCGGGAGGGTTCCTACAATGAGCAGTTCTTC. The chain couples TRBV11-2 to TRBJ2-1, with 9 nucleotides matching TRBD2. V was clipped by 1 base and J by 1 base; unmatched bases: 8. The CDR3 length is 18 residues. CDR1 and CDR2 (germline): SGHAT, FQNNGV.

The chain couples TRBV7-2 to TRBJ2-1, with a tentative D call TRBD1 (5 bases). Per the germline V gene, CDR1 is SGHTA and CDR2 is FQGNSA. V dropped 4 bases and J dropped 4 bases, with 17 bases sitting between them. CDR3 length: 16 amino acids. CDR3 nucleotides: TGTGCCAGCAGCTCGTTACAGGCGATAACATACAATGAGCAGTTCTTC. This gives the protein CASSSLQAITYNEQFF.

This clone was detected only a few times. V and J are TRBV5-6 and TRBJ1-1; a possible D gene is TRBD1 (5 bases). The CDR3 is made up of 13 amino acids. The germline V and J ends were trimmed by 0 bases and 4 bases, with 7 bases remaining between them. CDR1 is SGHDT, CDR2 YYEEEE, per germline. The CDR3 DNA sequence: TGTGCCAGCAGCTTGGGGGGGGGCACTGAAGCTTTCTTT. This codes for CASSLGGGTEAFF.

This rearrangement joins TRBV4-3 to TRBJ2-5; 9 bases line up with TRBD1. Germline trimming cut 4 bases from V and 1 base from J; bases unmatched to any gene: 1. The CDR3 has 14 amino acids. The V gene's germline CDR1 is LGHNA and CDR2 YSLEER. Here the CDR3 DNA reads TGCGCCAGCAGCCCACAGGGGGCCCAAGAGACCCAGTACTTC. Protein sequence: CASSPQGAQETQYF.

The chain employs TRBV6-1 and TRBJ2-5, with 10 nucleotides matching TRBD1. The end of the DNA fits TRBJ2-7 better, so the J call may be wrong. This CDR3 spans 14 amino acids. Germline assignment: CDR1 MNHNS and CDR2 SASEGT. The CDR3 nucleotides are TGTGCCAGCAGTGAGGGACAGGGGCTAGACGAGCAGTACTTC. It specifies CASSEGQGLDEQYF.

This clone appeared once. The gene calls are TRBV9 and TRBJ2-7; weak D call: TRBD2 (6 bases). The ends were cut back, 0 bases at V and 4 bases at J, with 17 bases in the middle. The CDR3 runs to 16 residues. CDR1 is SGDLS, CDR2 YYNGEE, per germline. The CDR3: CASSVGPGEQGYEQYF. The DNA of the CDR3 is TGTGCCAGCAGCGTAGGTCCGGGGGAACAAGGGTACGAGCAGTACTTC.

The CDR3 nucleotides are TGTGCCAGCACTGTGGGACTAGCGGGAGTGGGCGGGGAGCTGTTTTTT. Protein: CASTVGLAGVGGELFF. The genes are TRBV27 and TRBJ2-2; 14 nucleotides line up with TRBD2. CDR1 and CDR2 (germline): MNHEY, SMNVEV (reference sequence). The ends lost 7 bases at V and 7 bases at J; junction bases unmatched: 8. This CDR3 has 16 residues.

The chain is built from TRBV11-3 and TRBJ2-7, with D possibly TRBD1 on 6 matching bases. The V and J ends lost 2 bases and 3 bases respectively, with 8 bases between them. Germline CDR1 is SGHNT and CDR2 is YENEEA. This CDR3 contains 13 residues. CDR3 amino acids: CASSLLTGYEQYF. CDR3 bases: TGTGCCAGCAGCTTATTGACAGGCTACGAGCAGTACTTC.